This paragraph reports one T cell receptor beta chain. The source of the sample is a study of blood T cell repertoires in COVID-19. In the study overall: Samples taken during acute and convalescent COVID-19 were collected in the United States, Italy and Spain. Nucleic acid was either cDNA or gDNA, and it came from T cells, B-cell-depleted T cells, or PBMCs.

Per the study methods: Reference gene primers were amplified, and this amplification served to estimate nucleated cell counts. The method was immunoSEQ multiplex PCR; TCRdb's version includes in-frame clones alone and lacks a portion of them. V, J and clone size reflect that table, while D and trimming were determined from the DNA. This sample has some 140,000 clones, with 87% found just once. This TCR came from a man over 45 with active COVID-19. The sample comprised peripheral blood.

The CDR3 loop is CASSEAGGNTIYF. Here the CDR3 DNA reads TGTGCCAGCAGTGAAGCCGGTGGAAACACCATATATTTT. This chain connects TRBV6-1 to TRBJ1-3; D uncertain. CDR3 length equals 13 residues. With 0 bases removed from V and 3 bases from J, the gap between germline ends came to 3 bases. Germline lookup yields CDR1 MNHNS and CDR2 SASEGT.